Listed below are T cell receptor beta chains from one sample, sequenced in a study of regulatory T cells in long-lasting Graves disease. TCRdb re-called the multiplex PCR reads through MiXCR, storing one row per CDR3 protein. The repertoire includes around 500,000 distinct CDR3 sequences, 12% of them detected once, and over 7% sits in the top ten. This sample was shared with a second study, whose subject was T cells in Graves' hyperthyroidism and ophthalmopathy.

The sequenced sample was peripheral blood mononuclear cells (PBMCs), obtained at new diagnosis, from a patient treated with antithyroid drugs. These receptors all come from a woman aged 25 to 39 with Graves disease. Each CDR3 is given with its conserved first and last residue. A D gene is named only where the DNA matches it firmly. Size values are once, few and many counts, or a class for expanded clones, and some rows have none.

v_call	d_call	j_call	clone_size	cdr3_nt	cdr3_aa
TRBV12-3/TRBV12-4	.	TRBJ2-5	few	TGTGCCAGCAGTCCCGACTACAGGGAGACCCAGTACTTC	CASSPDYRETQYF
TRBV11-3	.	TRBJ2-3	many	TGTGCCAGCAGTCCCCGGGACCGCACAGATACGCAGTATTTT	CASSPRDRTDTQYF
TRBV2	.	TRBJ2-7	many	TGTGCCAGCAGTGATGCAGGGGTGGACGAGCAGTACTTC	CASSDAGVDEQYF
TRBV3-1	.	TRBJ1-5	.	TGTGCCAGCAGCCTTGCCATGGGCAATCAGCCCCAGCATTTT	CASSLAMGNQPQHF
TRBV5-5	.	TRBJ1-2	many	TGTGCCAGCAGCGTCCAGAAAAGCTATGGCTACACCTTC	CASSVQKSYGYTF
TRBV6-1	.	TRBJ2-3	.	TGTGCCAGCAGAGACCTATACATGGTTTTT	CASRDLYMVF
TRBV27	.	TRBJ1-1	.	TGTGCCAGCAGTACGTCTCCCTGGGGCACTGAAGCTTTCTTT	CASSTSPWGTEAFF
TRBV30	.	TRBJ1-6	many	TGTGCCTGGAGTGTACGGCAGTCTAATTCACCCCTCCACTTT	CAWSVRQSNSPLHF
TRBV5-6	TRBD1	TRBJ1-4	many	TGTGCCAGCAGCCCGATGACAGGGGGCATGAATGAAAAACTGTTTTTT	CASSPMTGGMNEKLFF
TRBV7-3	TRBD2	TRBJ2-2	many	TGTGCCAGCAGCTTATCGGGAGGGCCGAGAACCGGGGAGCTGTTTTTT	CASSLSGGPRTGELFF
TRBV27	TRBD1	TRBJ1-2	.	TGTGCCAGCGGCTCGACAGGGGGTGTCTATGGCTACACCTTC	CASGSTGGVYGYTF
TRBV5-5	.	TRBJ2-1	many	TGTGCCAGCAGCTTCGGGGTCGGAGGGGGCAATGAGCAGTTCTTC	CASSFGVGGGNEQFF
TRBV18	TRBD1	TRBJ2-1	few	TGTGCCAGCTCACCACCGTTAGGACAGGGGTACAATGAGCAGTTCTTC	CASSPPLGQGYNEQFF
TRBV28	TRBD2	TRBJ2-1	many	TGTGCCAGCAATCGCGGGAGTATCAATGAGCAGTTCTTC	CASNRGSINEQFF
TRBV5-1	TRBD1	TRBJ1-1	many	TGCGCCAGCAGCTTGCAGACAGGGGAAAACACTGAAGCTTTCTTT	CASSLQTGENTEAFF
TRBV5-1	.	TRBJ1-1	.	TGCGCCAGCAGCTTTGGTTTGCACCCTAACACTGAAGCTTTCTTT	CASSFGLHPNTEAFF
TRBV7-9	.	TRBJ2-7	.	TGTGCCAGCTTTCGGGGGGTTAACAGGGGCTCCTACAATGAGCAGTACTTC	CASFRGVNRGSYNEQYF
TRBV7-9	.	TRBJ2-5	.	TGTGCCAGCAGCTTTTTCCTAACTTACCAAGAGACCCAGTACTTC	CASSFFLTYQETQYF
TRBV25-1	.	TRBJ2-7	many	TGTGCCAGCAGTGAATGGGGCTCAATGAGCTCCTACGAGCAGTACTTC	CASSEWGSMSSYEQYF
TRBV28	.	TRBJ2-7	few	TGTGCCAGCAGTCACGCGACGGCCCTAATTTACGAGCAGTACTTC	CASSHATALIYEQYF
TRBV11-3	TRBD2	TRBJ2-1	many	TGTGCCAGCAGCCCTCGACTAGCGGGTGGCAATGAGCAGTTCTTC	CASSPRLAGGNEQFF
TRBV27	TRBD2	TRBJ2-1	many	TGTGCCAGCAGTCCCGGGACTAGCGGGAATGTCAATGAGCAGTTCTTC	CASSPGTSGNVNEQFF
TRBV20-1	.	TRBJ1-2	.	TGCAGTGCTGGCAGCGGAACCTCTAACTATGGCTACACCTTC	CSAGSGTSNYGYTF
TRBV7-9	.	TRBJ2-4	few	TGTGCCAGCAGCCCCCAAGGGCCCCGAGCCAAAAACATTCAGTACTTC	CASSPQGPRAKNIQYF
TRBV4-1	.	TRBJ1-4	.	TGCGCCAGCAGCCAAGGAAAGGGGTGGAGGGATCGGGATGAAAAACTGTTTTTT	CASSQGKGWRDRDEKLFF